This T cell receptor (beta chain) was sequenced for a study of T cell changes during pregnancy in multiple sclerosis. Data came from immunoSEQ multiplex PCR; TCRdb stores just in-frame clones and leaves some out. The sample records tens of thousands of clones, more than 75% being singletons. After removal of 3 bases from V and 7 bases from J, the junction contained 6 bases not matched to a gene. This CDR3 is 14 amino acids long. Germline lookup yields CDR1 PRHDT and CDR2 FYEKMQ (reference sequence). This chain links TRBV13 with TRBJ1-5; 7 bases match TRBD1. This TCR was sampled from a female donor with multiple sclerosis, enrolled in a pregnancy study. The material sequenced was CD8+ T cells from peripheral blood mononuclear cells, taken before pregnancy. CDR3 residues: CASSLRGTAQPQHF. CDR3 nucleotide sequence: TGTGCCAGCAGCTTGAGGGGGACAGCCCAGCCCCAGCATTTT.